This T cell receptor (beta chain) emerged from a study of shared clonotypes between healthy human individuals (TCRdb year 2020). About the investigation overall: Three men and a couple of women, aged 18 to 49 years, made up the cohort. For each donor, CD4 naive and CD4 memory were each run on three plates, CD8 naive on two plates, and CD8 memory on one plate. To estimate repertoire size and how much clonotypes are shared between individuals, the study performed deep sequencing of blood TCR repertoires from roughly five healthy adults. Different laboratories and diverse techniques were used to prepare libraries and sequence TCR repertoires, to increase sequencing depth and limit assay-specific biases. Per donor, leukapheresis produced somewhere between about 0.94 and 9 billion PBMCs. General conclusions and limits of the study: Pairwise subsampling indicated that sequencing depth was expected to affect the degree of clonotype sharing among donors. Higher generation probabilities were observed for clonotypes shared by all four sorted-subset donors than for non-shared clonotypes. Sampling was restricted to blood, and TCR repertoires in tissues likely differ from the TCR repertoires found in blood. The small number of donors limited the genetic and exposure-history diversity represented. Naive subsets generally had larger estimated clonotype richness than memory subsets. Incomplete sequencing was indicated by rarefaction of sorted-subset datasets, despite the large sequencing depth. Sharing across several donors was observed for around 5% of naive CD4, 3.5% of naive CD8, about 2.5% of memory CD4, and around 0.4% of memory CD8 clonotypes.

Using the deep immunoSEQ assay, TCR CDR3 regions were amplified from genomic DNA by multiplex PCR. Genomic DNA extracted from each cell subset was distributed evenly over all wells of several immunoSEQ 96-well plates, and each plate served as one replicate. For sorted subsets, roughly 200 ng of genomic DNA, equivalent to around 29,000 T cell genomes, went into each replicate PCR. Purified libraries were measured with a Qubit 3.0 fluorometer, size-checked on a Bioanalyzer 2100, and measured again with the KAPA Library Quantification kit. Every immunoSEQ 96-well plate was sequenced on a dedicated single-read 150-cycle Illumina NextSeq 550 flow cell. The source study handled its data this way. Because the immunoSEQ output included only junctional sequences and no quality scores, the filtering could not be the same as the filtering used for full-length reads. To assign V/J genes and CDR3, sequences were annotated using PyIR, a Python wrapper for IgBLAST v1.9, with IMGT germline references. Reads with weak V/J assignments (E-value above 1e-6), missing CDR3, stop codons, out-of-frame junctions, or ambiguous translated residues were removed. V3J clonotypes were defined by identical inferred V gene, J gene, and CDR3 amino acid sequence. Percentage overlap between repertoires was calculated by dividing the number of shared unique clonotypes by the size of the smaller repertoire. RTK rarefaction, the Chao1 estimator, and Recon v2.1 estimates of unobserved clonotypes were used to assess repertoire richness. For all TCRbeta clonotypes obtained by the gDNA method from a handful of donors, generation probabilities were computed with OLGA. Not all clones reach the TCRdb copy of this immuneACCESS table, which keeps in-frame sequences only. Checked studies attribute under half of the gap to unresolved V genes and leave the rest unexplained. The D gene and trimming were derived from the DNA, and the V and J assignments and clone size from that table. This sample gives some 2.4 million clones in total; approximately 94% of them show up just once. Together, the top ten hold approximately 0.35% of the sample.

The CDR3 covers 16 residues, taking in both the cysteine and the phenylalanine. CDR3 DNA only is kept here, 48 bases in frame from base 1. Trimmed from V: 4 bases; trimmed from J: 5 bases; junction bases lacking a gene match: 13. CDR1 and CDR2, per the germline V gene (reference sequence), are PRHDT and FYEKMQ. The donors were healthy, HIV-negative adults with no recently reported acute infections or vaccinations. All donors were Caucasian adults living in Nashville, Tennessee, USA. CD4+ T cells were enriched by magnetic negative selection, after which naive cells were positively selected on CD45RA and the negative fraction was taken as the memory subset. Blood was collected by leukapheresis, and PBMCs were isolated by Ficoll-Histopaque density gradient centrifugation and then cryopreserved in liquid nitrogen vapor phase. Analytical flow cytometry was used to check the purity and quantity of every magnetically sorted T cell population. Each sorted fraction had its genomic DNA isolated and then quantified by UV absorbance on a Nanodrop 2000c.

This clone was counted once. Its antigen is still unknown. Base qualities are not provided; no much larger clone lies one nucleotide away. The chain was built from TRBV13 and TRBJ2-7, and 8 bases in between align with TRBD2. Source material: naive CD4+ T cells from PBMCs. The cell subset or site label of this sample denotes: CD45RA+ positively selected. This receptor was identified in a man younger than 35 in good health. Some clones in this sample may be carry-over from other donors' samples. CDR3 protein: CASSSGIAGQNDEQYF. The sequenced DNA: TGTGCCAGCAGCTCCGGAATAGCGGGACAAAATGACGAGCAGTACTTC.